Listed here is a single T cell receptor beta chain. What antigen it recognizes has not been identified. There are no base qualities to consult, and no much larger clone falls within one base. These data are taken from a study of PD-L1 blockade in urothelial cancer listed by TCRdb under 2017. In the study overall: All patients started therapy in the mid-2010s and received atezolizumab 1,200 mg intravenously every 3 weeks. Under 30 patients had pretreatment blood TCR-seq, 24 had at least one posttreatment blood collection, and 24 had tumor TCR-seq. Nine patients achieved durable clinical benefit and roughly 20 did not. About 85% of the 29 patients were identified as males with urothelial cancer of bladder origin, and a prior smoking history was reported by 18 of 29 patients. In the same patients, pretreatment tumors underwent whole exome sequencing and RNA sequencing in addition to TCR sequencing. An ECOG performance status of 0 or 1 was recorded for the patients, and 0 to 3 prior chemotherapy regimens had been received by the patients. Durable clinical benefit was defined as a progression-free survival longer than 6 months, and TCR features were additionally tested against progression-free survival and overall survival. Blood samples gave a median of about 150,000 T cells and approximately 80,000 unique TCRs, with a median clonality of 0.080. Blood samples were analyzed at 3 weeks after treatment start (second dose) and at 6 weeks after treatment start. The study was an exploratory multi-omic analysis of somatic, immune and clinical correlates of response to PD-L1 blockade with atezolizumab in urothelial cancer. TCR sequencing covered pretreatment tumor samples and matched, serially collected peripheral blood taken before and after atezolizumab treatment.

A total of under 30 patients with locally advanced or metastatic urothelial carcinoma, treated at Memorial Sloan Kettering on a trial protocol, made up the cohort. Peripheral blood mononuclear cells were collected pretreatment and during treatment, at between 1 and 8 total time points per patient. The Qiagen DNeasy Blood extraction kit was used to purify genomic DNA from total PBMCs and tumor samples. PBMCs were collected pretreatment and during treatment, and were isolated and stored as previously described. Study-wide findings and limitations: At 3 weeks after the start of treatment, tumor-associated TCR clones in peripheral blood had expanded more in patients with durable benefit (n ≈ 24, p = 0.022). Because the sample size was small (n ≈ 27) and many exploratory analyses were performed, the results are intended to be hypothesis-generating. Improved progression-free and overall survival was associated with having pretreatment peripheral blood TCR clonality below the median.

Each PCR received spiked-in synthetic TCR analog templates so that absolute template abundance could be estimated from read counts. TCRbeta CDR3 regions were amplified from genomic DNA with bias-controlled V and J gene primers using the immunoSEQ assay. Rearranged TCRbeta segments were sequenced at approximately 20X coverage. The original pipeline was this. Clustering was used to correct sequencing errors, and CDR3s were annotated against IMGT to assign V, D and J genes. Downstream analyses used only productive TCRbeta rearrangements, leaving out any out-of-frame or stop-codon sequences. To compute clonality, Shannon entropy was normalized by the log of the number of unique productive sequences and then subtracted from one. Fisher's exact test with Benjamini-Hochberg correction, using a cutoff of adjusted p below 0.01, was how clones that differed between time points or between blood and tumor were identified. In TCRdb, the immuneACCESS table is reduced to in-frame sequences with V and J assigned. These tables do not hold every clone; where another copy was compared, an unresolved V gene accounts for under half, and the others remain unexplained. V, J and clone size derive from that table, while D and trimming were established from the DNA sequence. The sample table contains about 32,000 clones; only one count was recorded for about 90% of them. The ten largest clones take up under 4% of the sample.

Reading the germline V gene gives CDR1 SNHLY and CDR2 FYNNEI. Measured from the cysteine to the phenylalanine, the CDR3 is 18 residues long. The CDR3 DNA has 54 bases and is translated from base 1. Unmatched junction bases come to 9, with V trimmed by 4 bases and J by 0 bases. The sequences come from PBMCs, collected around atezolizumab (anti-PD-L1) treatment. The receptor chain draws on TRBV2 and TRBJ2-1; the junction holds 10 bases that match TRBD2. The source of this sequence is a man aged 50-59 years with urothelial cancer. The nucleotide sequence is given as TGTGCCAGCAGTGCGGGGACTAGCGTCTTAAGCTCCTACAATGAGCAGTTCTTC. Protein translation: CASSAGTSVLSSYNEQFF.